Listed here are 4 T cell receptor beta chains from one sample, sequenced in a study of blood T cell repertoires in COVID-19. The protocol was immunoSEQ multiplex PCR, while the TCRdb copy is restricted to in-frame clones and leaves out a portion. In the table there are 150,000 or so clones, 85% of which are singletons. The sequenced sample consisted of peripheral blood. These receptors were obtained from a human donor with acute or convalescent COVID-19. The donor label of this sample is uncertain.

The chain couples TRBV7-3 to TRBJ2-7; tentative D call: TRBD1 (7 bases). V was shortened by 1 base and J by 1 base, with 17 bases between the two germline ends. The CDR3 is 17 residues long. CDR1 and CDR2 from the germline V gene are SGHTA and FQGTGA. CDR3 sequence reads: CASSLSAPAGGSYEQYF. The CDR3 DNA reads TGTGCCAGCAGCTTAAGCGCTCCGGCAGGGGGGTCCTACGAGCAGTACTTC.

The rearrangement joins TRBV19 to TRBJ1-1; 9 bases align to TRBD1. J lost 4 bases, V lost 4 bases, and 4 bases had no gene match. CDR3 length: 14 residues. Germline V gives CDR1 LNHDA, CDR2 SQIVND (reference sequence). The CDR3 sequence is CASSTTGGSTEAFF. The CDR3 DNA is TGTGCCAGTAGTACGACAGGGGGAAGCACTGAAGCTTTCTTT.

As regards this clone: One end of the junction varies from germline; a read error may be responsible. The gene calls are TRBV6-4 and TRBJ1-2; D may be TRBD1 (5 bases). Germline CDR1 is MRHNA and CDR2 is SNTAGT. This CDR3 is built from 9 residues. The CDR3 DNA is TGTGCCAGCAGTGAGGTCGACAGCTTC. It yields the protein CASSEVDSF.

The genes are TRBV6-5 and TRBJ1-1; TRBD1 might be the D (6 bases). Germline V gene lookup returns CDR1 MNHEY and CDR2 SVGAGI. This CDR3 is built from 14 residues. Between the trimmed V and J ends, which lost 5 bases and 10 bases, there was a span of 20 bases. DNA of the CDR3: TGTGCCAGCAGTCCCGGAGACAGGTCTGTGTCAGCTTTCTTT. Translation gives CASSPGDRSVSAFF.